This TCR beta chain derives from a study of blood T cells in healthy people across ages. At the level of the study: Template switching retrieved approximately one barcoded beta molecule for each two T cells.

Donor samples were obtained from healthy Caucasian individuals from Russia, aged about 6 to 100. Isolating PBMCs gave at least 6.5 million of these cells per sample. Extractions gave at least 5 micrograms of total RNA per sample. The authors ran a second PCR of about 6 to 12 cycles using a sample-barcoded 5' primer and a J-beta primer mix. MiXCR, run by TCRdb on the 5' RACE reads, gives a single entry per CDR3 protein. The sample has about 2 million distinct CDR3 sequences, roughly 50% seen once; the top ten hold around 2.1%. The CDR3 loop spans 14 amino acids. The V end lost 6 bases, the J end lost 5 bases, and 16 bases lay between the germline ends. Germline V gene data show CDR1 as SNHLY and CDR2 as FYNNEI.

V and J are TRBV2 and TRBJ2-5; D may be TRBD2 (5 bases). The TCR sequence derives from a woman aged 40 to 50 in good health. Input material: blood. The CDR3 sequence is CASRNSLPGETQYF. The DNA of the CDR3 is TGTGCCAGCAGAAACAGTTTACCGGGGGAGACCCAGTACTTC.